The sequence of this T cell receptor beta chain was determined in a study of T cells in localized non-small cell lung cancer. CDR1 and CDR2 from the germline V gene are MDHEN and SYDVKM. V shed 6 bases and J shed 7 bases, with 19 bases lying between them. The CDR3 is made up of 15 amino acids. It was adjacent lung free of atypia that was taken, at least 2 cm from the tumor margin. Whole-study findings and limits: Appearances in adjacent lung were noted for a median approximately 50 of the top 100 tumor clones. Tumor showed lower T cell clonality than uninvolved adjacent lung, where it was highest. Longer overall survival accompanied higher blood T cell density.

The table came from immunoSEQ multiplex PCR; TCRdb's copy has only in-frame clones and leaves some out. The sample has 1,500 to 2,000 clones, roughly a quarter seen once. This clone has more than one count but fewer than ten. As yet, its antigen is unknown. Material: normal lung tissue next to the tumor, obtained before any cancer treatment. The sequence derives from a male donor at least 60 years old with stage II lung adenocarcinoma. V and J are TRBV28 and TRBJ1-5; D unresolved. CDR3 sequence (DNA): TGTGCCAGCAGCGCACGTAAATTCCAAGGCCAGCCCCAGCATTTT. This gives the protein CASSARKFQGQPQHF.